The T cell receptor beta chain under discussion was sequenced for a study of shared clonotypes between healthy human individuals. Deep was the level used in running the assay. Methods used by the authors: Junction-only immunoSEQ data arrived without quality scores, meaning filtering differed. TCRdb's table, derived via immunoSEQ multiplex PCR, lists solely in-frame clones and lacks some. That table supplies the V and J calls and clone size; D and trimming were determined from the DNA. The data contain approximately 440,000 clones, around 77% of them singletons. The CDR3 loop spans 16 amino acids. Germline V gives CDR1 SGHAT, CDR2 FQNNGV. The V and J ends lost 0 bases and 4 bases respectively, with 13 bases between them.

The TCR sequence derives from a middle-aged woman in good health. Some clones in this sample may be carry-over from other donors' samples. The material sequenced was PBMCs. The chain is built from TRBV11-2 and TRBJ2-1; maybe TRBD2 (6 bases). The CDR3 sequence is CASSLDSGVGYNEQFF. The DNA of the CDR3 is TGTGCCAGCAGCTTAGATTCGGGAGTAGGATACAATGAGCAGTTCTTC.